This T cell receptor (beta chain) is from a study of blood T cells in healthy people across ages. Overall study findings and caveats: Any changes in expanded clonotypes were possibly confounded, as donor CMV status remained unknown. It was found that TCR beta diversity correlated strongly with the percentage of naive T cells. More naive CD4+ cells and higher diversity marked long-lived donors relative to aged donors.

For the second PCR, which ran for about 6 to 11 cycles, a sample-barcoded 5' primer and a J-beta primer mix were used. Every molecule of cDNA carried a tag from a template-switch adaptor with 12 random nucleotides. Via MiXCR, TCRdb re-called the 5' RACE reads, giving one row per CDR3 protein. The table shows fewer than 2,000,000 distinct CDR3 sequences, with approximately 32% occurring only once. This clonotype was counted only a few times. As yet, its antigen is unknown. V shed 5 bases, J shed 11 bases, and the junction held 10 bases outside the gene matches. The CDR3 loop spans 13 amino acids. Germline CDR1 reads MNHEY; CDR2 reads SMNVEV (reference sequence).

This TCR was recovered from a woman in her 30s in good health. Sequencing was carried out using blood. V usage is TRBV27 and J usage is TRBJ2-3, with 7 bases aligning to TRBD1. The CDR3 DNA sequence: TGTGCCAGCAGTCGCAACGACAGGGTTGAGCAGTATTTT. This gives the protein CASSRNDRVEQYF.